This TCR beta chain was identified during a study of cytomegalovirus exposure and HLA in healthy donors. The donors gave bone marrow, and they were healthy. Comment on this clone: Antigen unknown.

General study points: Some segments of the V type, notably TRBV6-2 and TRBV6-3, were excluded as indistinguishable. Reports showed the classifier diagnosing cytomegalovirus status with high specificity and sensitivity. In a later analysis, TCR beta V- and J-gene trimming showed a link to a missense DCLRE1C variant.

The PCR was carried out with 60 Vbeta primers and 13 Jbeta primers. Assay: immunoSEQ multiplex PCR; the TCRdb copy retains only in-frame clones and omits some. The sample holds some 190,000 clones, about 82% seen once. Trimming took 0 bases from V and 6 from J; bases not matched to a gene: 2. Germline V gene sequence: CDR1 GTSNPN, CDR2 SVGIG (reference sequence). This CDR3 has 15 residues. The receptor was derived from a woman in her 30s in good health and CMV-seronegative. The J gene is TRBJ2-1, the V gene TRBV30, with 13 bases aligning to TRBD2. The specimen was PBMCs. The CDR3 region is CAWSVLAGGRNEQFF. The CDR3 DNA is TGTGCCTGGAGTGTACTAGCGGGGGGGCGCAATGAGCAGTTCTTC.